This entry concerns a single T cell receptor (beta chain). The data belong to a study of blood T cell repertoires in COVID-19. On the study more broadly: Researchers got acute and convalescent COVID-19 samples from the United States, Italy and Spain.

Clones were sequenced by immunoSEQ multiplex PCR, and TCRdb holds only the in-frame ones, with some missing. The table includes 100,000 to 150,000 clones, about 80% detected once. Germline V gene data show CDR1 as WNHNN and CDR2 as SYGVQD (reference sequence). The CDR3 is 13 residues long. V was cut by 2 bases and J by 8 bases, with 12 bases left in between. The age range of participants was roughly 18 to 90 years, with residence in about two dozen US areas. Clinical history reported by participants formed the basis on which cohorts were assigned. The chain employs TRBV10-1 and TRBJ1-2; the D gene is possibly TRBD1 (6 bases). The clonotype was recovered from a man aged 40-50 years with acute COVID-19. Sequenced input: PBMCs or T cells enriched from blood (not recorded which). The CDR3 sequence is CASSETRGKGYTF. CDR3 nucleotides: TGCGCCAGCAGTGAGACGAGGGGGAAAGGCTACACCTTC.